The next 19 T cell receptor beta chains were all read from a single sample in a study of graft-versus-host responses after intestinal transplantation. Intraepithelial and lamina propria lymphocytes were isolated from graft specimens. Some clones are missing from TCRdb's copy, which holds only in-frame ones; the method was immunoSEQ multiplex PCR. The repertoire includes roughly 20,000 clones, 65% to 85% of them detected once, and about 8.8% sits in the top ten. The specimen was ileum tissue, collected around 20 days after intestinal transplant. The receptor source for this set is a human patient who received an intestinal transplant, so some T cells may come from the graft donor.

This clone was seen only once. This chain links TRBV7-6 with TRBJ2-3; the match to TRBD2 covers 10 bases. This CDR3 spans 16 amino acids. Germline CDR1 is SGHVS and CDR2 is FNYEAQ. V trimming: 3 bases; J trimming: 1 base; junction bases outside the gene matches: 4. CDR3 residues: CASSFLAGGGTDTQYF. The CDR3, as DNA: TGTGCCAGCAGCTTCTTAGCGGGGGGTGGCACAGATACGCAGTATTTT.

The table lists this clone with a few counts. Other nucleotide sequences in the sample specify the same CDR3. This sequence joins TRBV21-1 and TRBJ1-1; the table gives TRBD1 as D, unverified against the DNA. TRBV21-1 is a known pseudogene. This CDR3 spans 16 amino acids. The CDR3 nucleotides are TGCGCCAGCAGCAAAGGAGAACAGAACCCCAACACTGAAGCTTTCTTT. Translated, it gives CASSKGEQNPNTEAFF.

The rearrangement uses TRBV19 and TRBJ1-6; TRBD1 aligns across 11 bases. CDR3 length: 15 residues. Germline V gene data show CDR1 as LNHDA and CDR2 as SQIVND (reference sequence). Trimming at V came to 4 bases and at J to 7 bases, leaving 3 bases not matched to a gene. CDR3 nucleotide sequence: TGTGCCAGTAGTACCGGACAGGGGGCGAATTCACCCCTCCACTTT. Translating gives CASSTGQGANSPLHF. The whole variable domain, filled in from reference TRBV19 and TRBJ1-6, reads DGGITQSPKYLFRKEGQNVTLSCEQNLNHDAMYWYRQDPGQGLRLIYYSQIVNDFQKGDIAEGYSVSREKKESFPLTVTSAQKNPTAFYLCASSTGQGANSPLHFGNGTRLTVT.

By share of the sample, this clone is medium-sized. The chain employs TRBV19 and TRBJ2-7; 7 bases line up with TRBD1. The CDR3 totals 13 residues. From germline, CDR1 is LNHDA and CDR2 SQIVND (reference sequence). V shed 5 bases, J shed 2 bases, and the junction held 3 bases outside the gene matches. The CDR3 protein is CASSQTGTYEQYF. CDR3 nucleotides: TGTGCCAGTAGTCAGACAGGGACCTACGAGCAGTACTTC.

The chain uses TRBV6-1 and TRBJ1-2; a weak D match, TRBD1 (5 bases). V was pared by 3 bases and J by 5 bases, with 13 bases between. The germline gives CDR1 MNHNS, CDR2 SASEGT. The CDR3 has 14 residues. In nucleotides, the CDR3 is TGTGCCAGCAGTGAGGCAGGGTTAGGGTATGGCTACACCTTC. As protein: CASSEAGLGYGYTF.

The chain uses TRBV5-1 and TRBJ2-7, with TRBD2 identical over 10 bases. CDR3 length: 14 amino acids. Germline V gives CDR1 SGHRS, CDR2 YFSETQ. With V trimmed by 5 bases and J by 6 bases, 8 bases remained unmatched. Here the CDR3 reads CASSHLAGVAEQYF. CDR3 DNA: TGCGCCAGCAGTCATCTAGCGGGAGTGGCCGAGCAGTACTTC.

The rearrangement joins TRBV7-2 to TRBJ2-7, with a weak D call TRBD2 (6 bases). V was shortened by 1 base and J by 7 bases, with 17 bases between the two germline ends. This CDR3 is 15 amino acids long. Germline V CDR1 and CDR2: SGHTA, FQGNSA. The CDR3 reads CASSLVVGGAGEQYF. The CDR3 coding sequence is TGTGCCAGCAGCTTAGTGGTTGGCGGGGCAGGAGAGCAGTACTTC.

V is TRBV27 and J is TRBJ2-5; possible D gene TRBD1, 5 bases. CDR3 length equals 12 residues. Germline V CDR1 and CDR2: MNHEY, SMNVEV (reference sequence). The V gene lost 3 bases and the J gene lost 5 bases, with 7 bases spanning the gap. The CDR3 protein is CASSFWGETQYF. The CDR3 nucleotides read TGTGCCAGCAGTTTTTGGGGCGAGACCCAGTACTTC.

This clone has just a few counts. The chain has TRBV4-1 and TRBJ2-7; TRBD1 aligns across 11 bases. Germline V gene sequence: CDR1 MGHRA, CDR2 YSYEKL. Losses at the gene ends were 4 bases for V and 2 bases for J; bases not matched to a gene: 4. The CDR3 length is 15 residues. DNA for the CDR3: TGCGCCAGCAGCCCCTCGGGACAGGGGGCCTACGAGCAGTACTTC. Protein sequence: CASSPSGQGAYEQYF.

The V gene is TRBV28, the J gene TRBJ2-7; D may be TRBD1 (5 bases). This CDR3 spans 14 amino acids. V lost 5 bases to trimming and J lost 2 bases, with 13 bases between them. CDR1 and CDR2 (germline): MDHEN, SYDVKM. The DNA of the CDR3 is TGTGCCAGCAGTCCCCTCGGCAGGGCCTACGAGCAGTACTTC. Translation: CASSPLGRAYEQYF.

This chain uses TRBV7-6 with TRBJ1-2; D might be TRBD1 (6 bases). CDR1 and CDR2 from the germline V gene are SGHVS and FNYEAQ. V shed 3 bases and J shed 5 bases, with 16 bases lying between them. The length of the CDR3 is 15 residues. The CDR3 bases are TGTGCCAGCAGCTTGTCGGCAGGGGATCGGTATGGCTACACCTTC. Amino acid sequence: CASSLSAGDRYGYTF.

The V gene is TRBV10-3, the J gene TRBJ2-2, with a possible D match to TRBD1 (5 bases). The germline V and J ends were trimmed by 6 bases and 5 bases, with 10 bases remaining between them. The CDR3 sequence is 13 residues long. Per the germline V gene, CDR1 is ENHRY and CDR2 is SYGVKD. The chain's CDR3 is CAIRQGRTGELFF. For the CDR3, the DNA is TGTGCCATCAGGCAGGGTCGGACCGGGGAGCTGTTTTTT.

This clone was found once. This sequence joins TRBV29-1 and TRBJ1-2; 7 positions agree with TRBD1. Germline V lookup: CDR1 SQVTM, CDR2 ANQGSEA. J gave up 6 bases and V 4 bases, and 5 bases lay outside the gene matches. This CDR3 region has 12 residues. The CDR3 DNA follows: TGCAGCGTTGGAGGGGGCCCGCATGGCTACACCTTC. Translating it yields CSVGGGPHGYTF.

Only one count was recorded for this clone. The CDR3 here is CASWDSNEQFF. DNA of the CDR3: TGTGCCTCCTGGGACAGCAATGAGCAGTTCTTC. This sequence joins TRBV30 and TRBJ2-1; 7 bases match TRBD1. The CDR3 loop spans 11 amino acids. Trimming at V came to 7 bases and at J to 6 bases, leaving 3 bases not matched to a gene. Germline-derived CDR1 and CDR2 are GTSNPN and SVGIG (reference sequence).

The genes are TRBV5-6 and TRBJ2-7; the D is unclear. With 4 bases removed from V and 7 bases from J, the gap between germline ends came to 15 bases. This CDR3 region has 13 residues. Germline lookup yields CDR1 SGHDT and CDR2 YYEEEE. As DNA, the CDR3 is TGTGCCAGCAGCCCCATGCACTTTTTAGAGCAGTACTTC. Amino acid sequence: CASSPMHFLEQYF.

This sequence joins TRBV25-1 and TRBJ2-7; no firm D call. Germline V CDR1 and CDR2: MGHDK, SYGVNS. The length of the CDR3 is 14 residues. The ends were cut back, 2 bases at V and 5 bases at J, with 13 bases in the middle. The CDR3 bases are TGTGCCAGCAGTGAAGAGGTACATTCCGACGAGCAGTACTTC. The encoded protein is CASSEEVHSDEQYF.

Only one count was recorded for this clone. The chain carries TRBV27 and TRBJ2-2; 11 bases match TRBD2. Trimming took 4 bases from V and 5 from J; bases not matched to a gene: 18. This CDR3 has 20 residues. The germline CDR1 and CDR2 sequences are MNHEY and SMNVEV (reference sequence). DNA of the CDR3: TGTGCCAGCAGTTCCCCGACTAGCGGGAAGGCCCTCGGTCGAACCGGGGAGCTGTTTTTT. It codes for CASSSPTSGKALGRTGELFF.

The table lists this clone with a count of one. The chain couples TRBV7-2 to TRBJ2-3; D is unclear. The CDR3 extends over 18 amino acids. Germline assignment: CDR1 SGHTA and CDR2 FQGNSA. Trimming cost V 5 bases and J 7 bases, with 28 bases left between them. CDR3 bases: TGTGCCAGCAGCGCGCGGCTACTTCCTCACATTTCTTTCTATACGCAGTATTTT. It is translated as CASSARLLPHISFYTQYF.

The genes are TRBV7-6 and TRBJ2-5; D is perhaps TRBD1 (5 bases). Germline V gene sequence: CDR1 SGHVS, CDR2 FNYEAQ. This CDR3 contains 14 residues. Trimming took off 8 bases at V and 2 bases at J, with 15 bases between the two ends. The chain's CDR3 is CASARDQGQETQYF. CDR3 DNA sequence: TGTGCCAGCGCTAGAGATCAGGGACAAGAGACCCAGTACTTC.